A selection of T cell receptor beta chains follows, all from one sample in a study of synovial regulatory T cells in juvenile arthritis. The data were produced by immunoSEQ multiplex PCR, yet TCRdb's version contains in-frame clones alone and is incomplete. Its table records about 10,000 clones. Sequencing was done on a sample of Treg cells from blood. The receptors originated from a donor between 2 and 29 years old with juvenile idiopathic arthritis. Both conserved end residues are part of each CDR3. A row's size may be missing; if present it is once, few, many or a size class.

j_call clone_size v_call cdr3_aa
TRBJ2-3 . TRBV28 CASSLAGGTDTQYF
TRBJ1-4 . TRBV5-6 CASSFRQPLRNEKLFF
TRBJ2-2 . TRBV28 CASSFGGLAGELFF
TRBJ2-7 . TRBV6-6 CASTDRVYEQYF
TRBJ1-2 . TRBV28 CASSFAGTLIYGYTF
TRBJ1-5 . TRBV5-1 CASSLEGSGNQPQHF
TRBJ2-4 . TRBV15 CATSGPWNIQYF
TRBJ1-2 . TRBV2 CASSLRGYGYTF
TRBJ1-5 . TRBV28 CASSFHGSNQPQHF
TRBJ1-1 . TRBV10-3 CATTGGINTEAFF
TRBJ1-5 . TRBV2 CASSVQGAGNQPQHF
TRBJ1-5 . TRBV5-4 CASSQRRNQPQHF
TRBJ1-1 . TRBV10-3 CAISQGGTNTEAFF
TRBJ2-7 . TRBV28 CASSLVNTYEQYF
TRBJ2-3 . TRBV4-3 CASSQGASGGASDTQYF
TRBJ2-7 . TRBV7-2 CASSLKRPEQYF
TRBJ2-2 . TRBV10-2 CASTSGLAYTGELFF
TRBJ2-2 . TRBV7-3 CASSRVGNQRGFGELFF
TRBJ1-4 . TRBV6-6 CASSPGGTNEKLFF
TRBJ1-4 . TRBV7-2 CASRAPDRAKLFF
TRBJ2-7 . TRBV16 CASSLIFPAGALHSYEQYF
TRBJ2-2 . TRBV19 CASRWGTSNTGELFF
TRBJ2-1 . TRBV5-6 CASSLFRTSVSYEQFF
TRBJ2-3 . TRBV5-1 CASSSGQGGTDTQYF
TRBJ1-1 . TRBV18 CASSRSAGTEAFF
TRBJ2-7 . TRBV4-2 CASSQGPYEQYF
TRBJ1-5 . TRBV2 CASTDRGPIQPQHF
TRBJ1-2 . TRBV29-1 CSVAHFGGYTF
TRBJ2-3 . TRBV2 CASSAGGGFTDTQYF
TRBJ1-2 . TRBV5-1 CASSLEVRGFSGYTF
TRBJ2-6 . TRBV7-9 CASSLRVGLGANVLTF
TRBJ1-5 . TRBV7-9 CASSLVLGQGSDQPQHF
TRBJ2-4 . TRBV18 CASSPPPPGSKYF
TRBJ1-4 . TRBV19 CASSKGRDEKLFF
TRBJ1-2 . TRBV5-6 CASSLSGPGGYTF
TRBJ2-7 . TRBV27 CASSSAWGPYEQYF
TRBJ2-7 . TRBV19 CATSSGRLTYEQYF
TRBJ1-1 . TRBV6-1 CASSEVWVTEAFF
TRBJ1-1 . TRBV5-4 CASSFGPGQAEAFF
TRBJ1-6 . TRBV6-6 CASSGESSPLHF
TRBJ1-5 . TRBV6-6 CASSFSTGGLGQPQHF
TRBJ2-6 . TRBV21-1 CASSKGGPYIDRTPSLGANVLTF
TRBJ1-2 . TRBV18 CASRQQSNANYGYTF
TRBJ2-3 . TRBV19 CASSIEGTGPTDTQYF
TRBJ2-7 . TRBV28 CASSLNRGPYEQYF
TRBJ2-1 . TRBV6-1 CASSRAAPSYNEQFF
TRBJ2-2 . TRBV19 CASRPQAANTGELFF
TRBJ2-2 . TRBV2 CASSVPTGELFF
TRBJ2-7 . TRBV5-1 CASSLVAGEHAYEQYF
TRBJ1-1 . TRBV5-6 CASSLRVTEAFF
TRBJ2-3 medium-sized TRBV5-1 CASSSELTDTQYF
TRBJ2-7 . TRBV19 CASSIALAHEQYF
TRBJ2-7 . TRBV5-1 CASSSPGLAGVPYEQYF
TRBJ2-1 . TRBV4-2 CASSQDLDEQFF